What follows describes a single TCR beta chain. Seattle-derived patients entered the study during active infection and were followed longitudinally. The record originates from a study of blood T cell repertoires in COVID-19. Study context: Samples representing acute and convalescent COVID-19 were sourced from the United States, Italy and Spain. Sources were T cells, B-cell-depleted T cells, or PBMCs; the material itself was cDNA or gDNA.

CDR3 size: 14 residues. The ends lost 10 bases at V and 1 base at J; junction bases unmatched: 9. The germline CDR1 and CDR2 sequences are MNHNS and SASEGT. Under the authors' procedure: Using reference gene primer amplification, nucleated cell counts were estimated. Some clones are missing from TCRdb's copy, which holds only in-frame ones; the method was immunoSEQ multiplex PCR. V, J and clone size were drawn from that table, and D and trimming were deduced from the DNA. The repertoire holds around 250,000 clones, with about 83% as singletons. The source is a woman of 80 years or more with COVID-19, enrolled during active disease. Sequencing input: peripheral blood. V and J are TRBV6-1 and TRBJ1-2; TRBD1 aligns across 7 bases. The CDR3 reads CATSTGDNNYGYTF. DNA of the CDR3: TGTGCCACCTCAACAGGGGACAATAACTATGGCTACACCTTC.